Below, 17 T cell receptor beta chains from the same sample are listed, as sequenced in a study of cytomegalovirus exposure and HLA in healthy donors. The PCR employed 60 Vbeta primers together with 13 Jbeta primers. Generated by immunoSEQ multiplex PCR, the TCRdb table keeps only in-frame clones and is missing some. The sample includes approximately 160,000 clones, under 85% of them seen just once. The sample was PBMCs. Every receptor here comes from a man aged 50 to 59 in good health and CMV-seropositive.

This chain links TRBV2 with TRBJ1-5; 8 positions match TRBD1. With V trimmed by 6 bases and J by 1 base, 8 bases remained unmatched. The CDR3 has 16 residues. CDR1 is SNHLY and CDR2 is FYNNEI in the germline V gene. CDR3 protein: CASRSGGAGSNQPQHF. The CDR3 nucleotides are TGTGCCAGCAGGTCAGGGGGCGCTGGGAGCAATCAGCCCCAGCATTTT.

This chain links TRBV7-9 with TRBJ2-1; 7 bases align to TRBD2. The V gene end was trimmed by 5 bases and the J gene end by 3 bases; junction bases not matched to a gene: 13. Per the germline V gene, CDR1 is SEHNR and CDR2 is FQNEAQ (reference sequence). There are 17 residues in the CDR3. Here the CDR3 reads CASSPPPWSGDYNEQFF. CDR3 nucleotides: TGTGCCAGCAGCCCCCCTCCTTGGAGCGGGGACTACAATGAGCAGTTCTTC.

The rearrangement uses TRBV6-6 and TRBJ1-1; unclear D gene. Germline lookup yields CDR1 MNHNY and CDR2 SVGAGI (reference sequence). The CDR3 has 11 residues. V lost 2 bases and J lost 8, with 6 bases in between. In DNA, the CDR3 is TGTGCCAGCAGTTACAGACAAGAAGCTTTCTTT. Its translation is CASSYRQEAFF.

V and J are TRBV9 and TRBJ2-1, with no clear D. The CDR3 is 13 residues long. V lost 4 bases and J 2 bases, leaving 7 bases between the germline ends. Germline CDR1 SGDLS, CDR2 YYNGEE. The CDR3 loop reads CASSYYTYNEQFF. Written as DNA, the CDR3 is TGTGCCAGCAGCTACTATACCTACAATGAGCAGTTCTTC.

This chain connects TRBV19 to TRBJ1-5; 8 positions match TRBD1. Germline V gene sequence: CDR1 LNHDA, CDR2 SQIVND (reference sequence). Trimming cost V 7 bases and J 2 bases; bases outside gene matches: 4. The CDR3 sequence is 14 residues long. The CDR3 DNA sequence: TGTGCCAGTATCCCAGGGGGCGGCAATCAGCCCCAGCATTTT. It translates to CASIPGGGNQPQHF.

The V call is TRBV6-6, the J call TRBJ2-7; 10 bases match TRBD1. The germline V gene encodes CDR1 MNHNY and CDR2 SVGAGI (reference sequence). V shed 8 bases and J 5 bases; nucleotides not matched to a gene: 12. The CDR3 runs to 15 residues. The DNA for the CDR3 is TGTGCCAGCGGTCAAAGGCGACAGGGGGCCGACGAGCAGTACTTC. This translates into CASGQRRQGADEQYF.

The chain combines TRBV28 with TRBJ2-2, with 7 bases matching TRBD2. V trimming: 6 bases; J trimming: 6 bases; junction bases outside the gene matches: 7. Germline V CDR1 and CDR2: MDHEN, SYDVKM. There are 14 residues in the CDR3. The CDR3 coding sequence is TGTGCCAGCAGCTACGCCCGGGGGGCCGGGGAGCTGTTTTTT. Amino acid sequence: CASSYARGAGELFF.

This chain joins TRBV5-4 and TRBJ1-3; D might be TRBD1 (6 bases). Germline V gene sequence: CDR1 SGHNT, CDR2 YYREEE (reference sequence). V dropped 0 bases and J dropped 3 bases, with 16 bases sitting between them. The CDR3 has 17 residues. The CDR3 DNA is TGTGCCAGCAGCTTGGAACGTACTGGGGGCTTTGGAAACACCATATATTTT. Residues: CASSLERTGGFGNTIYF.

The chain couples TRBV6-4 to TRBJ2-2, with D possibly TRBD2 on 6 matching bases. The germline V and J ends were trimmed by 6 bases and 3 bases, with 11 bases remaining between them. This CDR3 is 14 amino acids long. The V gene's germline CDR1 is MRHNA and CDR2 SNTAGT. The CDR3 protein is CASSGGMDTGELFF. The CDR3 coding sequence is TGTGCCAGCAGCGGGGGAATGGACACCGGGGAGCTGTTTTTT.

The chain uses TRBV7-6 and TRBJ2-3; D might be TRBD2 (5 bases). CDR3 size: 15 residues. Between the trimmed V and J ends, which lost 2 bases and 0 bases, there was a span of 9 bases. CDR1 and CDR2 from the germline V gene are SGHVS and FNYEAQ. The CDR3 sequence is CASSLIGISTDTQYF. CDR3 DNA sequence: TGTGCCAGCAGCTTAATCGGGATAAGCACAGATACGCAGTATTTT.

The chain has TRBV2 and TRBJ2-7, with TRBD2 matching over 10 bases. The CDR3 sequence is 14 residues long. Germline V gene sequence: CDR1 SNHLY, CDR2 FYNNEI. The V and J ends lost 3 bases and 3 bases, in that order; junction bases with no gene match: 2. The CDR3 region has the DNA TGTGCCAGCAGTGATTCTAGCGGGAGCTACGAGCAGTACTTC. Protein: CASSDSSGSYEQYF.

V is TRBV27 and J is TRBJ2-7, with TRBD1 identical over 12 bases. The length of the CDR3 is 14 residues. Germline V gene sequence: CDR1 MNHEY, CDR2 SMNVEV (reference sequence). Trimming removed 8 bases from V and 2 bases from J; junction bases left unmatched: 4. CDR3 DNA: TGTGCCAGCGCCGGGACAGGGGGCGCCTACGAGCAGTACTTC. Its protein is CASAGTGGAYEQYF.

This chain joins TRBV30 and TRBJ2-1; TRBD2 matches 12 bases. There are 13 residues in the CDR3. Germline V CDR1 and CDR2: GTSNPN, SVGIG (reference sequence). Trimming took 7 bases from V and 9 from J; bases not matched to a gene: 7. In DNA form, the CDR3 reads TGTGCCTTCACTAGCGGGGGGCCTGGTGAGCAGTTCTTC. Amino acid sequence: CAFTSGGPGEQFF.

The chain combines TRBV30 with TRBJ1-2, with TRBD1 matching 9 bases. V shed 6 bases, J shed 0 bases, and the junction held 11 bases outside the gene matches. Germline CDR1 reads GTSNPN; CDR2 reads SVGIG (reference sequence). This CDR3 spans 16 amino acids. The CDR3: CACPTGGGPPNYGYTF. The CDR3 DNA reads TGTGCCTGTCCCACAGGGGGCGGCCCACCTAACTATGGCTACACCTTC.

The gene calls are TRBV27 and TRBJ1-2; weak D call: TRBD1 (6 bases). The ends were cut back, 0 bases at V and 4 bases at J, with 18 bases in the middle. Germline V gene sequence: CDR1 MNHEY, CDR2 SMNVEV (reference sequence). The CDR3 runs 17 residues. The CDR3 nucleotides are TGTGCCAGCAGTTTATCGATAACGGGGGGGCGCATCTATGGCTACACCTTC. Protein: CASSLSITGGRIYGYTF.

This clone has just one count. V gene TRBV2 combines with J gene TRBJ2-4, with 12 bases identical to TRBD2. CDR3 length: 20 amino acids. The V and J ends lost 6 bases and 2 bases, in that order; junction bases with no gene match: 17. CDR1 is SNHLY, CDR2 FYNNEI, per germline. This chain's CDR3 is CASRNRLAGVVGVSKNIQYF. For the CDR3, the DNA is TGTGCCAGCAGAAACCGACTAGCGGGAGTTGTAGGTGTGTCCAAAAACATTCAGTACTTC.

J is TRBJ1-6 and V is TRBV7-9, with D perhaps TRBD1 (5 bases). Deletions cut 1 base from V and 9 bases from J, with 10 bases between. CDR3 length: 14 amino acids. Germline CDR1 SEHNR, CDR2 FQNEAQ (reference sequence). The CDR3 nucleotides are TGTGCCAGCAGCTTAGACCCAGGGCCTTCACCCCTCCACTTT. The encoded protein is CASSLDPGPSPLHF.